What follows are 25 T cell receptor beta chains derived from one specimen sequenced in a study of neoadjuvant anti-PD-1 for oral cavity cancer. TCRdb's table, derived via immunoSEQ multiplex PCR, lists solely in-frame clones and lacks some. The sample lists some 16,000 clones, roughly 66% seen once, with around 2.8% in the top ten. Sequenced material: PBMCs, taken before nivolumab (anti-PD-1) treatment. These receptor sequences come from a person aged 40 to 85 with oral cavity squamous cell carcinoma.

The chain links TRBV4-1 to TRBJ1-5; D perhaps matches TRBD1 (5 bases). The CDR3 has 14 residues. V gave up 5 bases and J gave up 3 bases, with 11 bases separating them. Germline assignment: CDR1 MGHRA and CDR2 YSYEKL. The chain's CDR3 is CASSYSGANQPQHF. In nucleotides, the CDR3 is TGCGCCAGCAGCTACTCCGGGGCCAATCAGCCCCAGCATTTT.

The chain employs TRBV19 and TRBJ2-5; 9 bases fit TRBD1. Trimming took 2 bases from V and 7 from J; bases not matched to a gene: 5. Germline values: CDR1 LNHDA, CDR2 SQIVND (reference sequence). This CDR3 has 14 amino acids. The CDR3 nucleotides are TGTGCCAGTAGTATAAGGACAGGGGAGGGGACCCAGTACTTC. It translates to CASSIRTGEGTQYF.

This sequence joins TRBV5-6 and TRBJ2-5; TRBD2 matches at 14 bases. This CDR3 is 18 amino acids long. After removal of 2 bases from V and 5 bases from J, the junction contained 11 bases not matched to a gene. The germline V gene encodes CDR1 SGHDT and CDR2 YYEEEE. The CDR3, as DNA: TGTGCCAGCAGCTTCTCCCCGGGACTAGCGGGAGCGTGGGAGACCCAGTACTTC. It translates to CASSFSPGLAGAWETQYF.

CDR3: CASSVGGVYEQYF. CDR3 coding DNA: TGTGCCAGCAGTGTGGGGGGGGTCTACGAGCAGTACTTC. The genes are TRBV2 and TRBJ2-7, with TRBD2 identical over 7 bases. This CDR3 is 13 amino acids long. Looked up from germline, CDR1 is SNHLY and CDR2 is FYNNEI. Trimming at V came to 4 bases and at J to 3 bases, leaving 3 bases not matched to a gene.

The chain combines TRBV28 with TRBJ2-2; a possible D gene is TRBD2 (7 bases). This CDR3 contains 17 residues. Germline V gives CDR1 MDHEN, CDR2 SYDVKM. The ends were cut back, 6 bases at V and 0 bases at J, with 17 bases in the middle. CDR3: CASSGGLASANTGELFF. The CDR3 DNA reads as TGTGCCAGCAGCGGGGGGCTAGCCTCGGCGAACACCGGGGAGCTGTTTTTT.

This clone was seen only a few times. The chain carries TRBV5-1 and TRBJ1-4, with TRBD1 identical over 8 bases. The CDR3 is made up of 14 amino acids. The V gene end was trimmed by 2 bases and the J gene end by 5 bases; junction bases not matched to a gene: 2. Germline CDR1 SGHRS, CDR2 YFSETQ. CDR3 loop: CASSLQGENEKLFF. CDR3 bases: TGCGCCAGCAGCTTACAGGGGGAGAATGAAAAACTGTTTTTT.

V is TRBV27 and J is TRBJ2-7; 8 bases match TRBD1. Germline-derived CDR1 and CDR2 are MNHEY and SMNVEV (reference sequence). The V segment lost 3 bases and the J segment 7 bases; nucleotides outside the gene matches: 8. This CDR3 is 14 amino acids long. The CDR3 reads CASSLRARGQEQYF. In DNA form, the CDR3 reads TGTGCCAGCAGTTTGAGGGCCAGGGGGCAAGAGCAGTACTTC.

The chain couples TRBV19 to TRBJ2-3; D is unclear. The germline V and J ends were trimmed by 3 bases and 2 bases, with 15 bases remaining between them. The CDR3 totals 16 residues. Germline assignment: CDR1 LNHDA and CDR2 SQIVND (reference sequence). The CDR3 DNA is TGTGCCAGTAGTATTTCGGGCCTACAAGACACAGATACGCAGTATTTT. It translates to CASSISGLQDTDTQYF.

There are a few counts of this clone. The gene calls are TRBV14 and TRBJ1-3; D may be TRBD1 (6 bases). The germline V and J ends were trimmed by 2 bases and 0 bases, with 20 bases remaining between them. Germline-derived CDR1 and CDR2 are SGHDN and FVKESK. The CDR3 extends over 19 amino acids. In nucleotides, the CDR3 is TGTGCCAGCAGCCAAACCGGGACACTGGGACTCTTCTCTGGAAACACCATATATTTT. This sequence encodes CASSQTGTLGLFSGNTIYF.

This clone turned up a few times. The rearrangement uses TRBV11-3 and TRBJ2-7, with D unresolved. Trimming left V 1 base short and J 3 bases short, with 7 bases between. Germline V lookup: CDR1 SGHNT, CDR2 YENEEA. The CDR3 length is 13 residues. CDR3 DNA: TGTGCCAGCAGCTTAGGGGGAAGCTACGAGCAGTACTTC. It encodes CASSLGGSYEQYF.

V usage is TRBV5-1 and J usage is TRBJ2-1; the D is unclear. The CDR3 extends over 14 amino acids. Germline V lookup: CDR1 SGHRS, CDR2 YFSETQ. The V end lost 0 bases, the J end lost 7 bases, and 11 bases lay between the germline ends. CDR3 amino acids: CASSLVVFGNEQFF. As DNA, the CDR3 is TGCGCCAGCAGCTTGGTGGTCTTCGGGAATGAGCAGTTCTTC.

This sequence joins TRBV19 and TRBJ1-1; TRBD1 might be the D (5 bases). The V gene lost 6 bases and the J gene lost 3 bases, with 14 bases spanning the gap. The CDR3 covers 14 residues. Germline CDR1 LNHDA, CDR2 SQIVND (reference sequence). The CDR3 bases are TGTGCCAGTAGGGCTCGACAGCTATACACTGAAGCTTTCTTT. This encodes CASRARQLYTEAFF.

The CDR3 DNA is TGCGCCAGCAGCTTGACAGGGAGCTACGAGCAGTACTTC. Translating it yields CASSLTGSYEQYF. The chain is built from TRBV5-1 and TRBJ2-7, with D perhaps matching TRBD1 (6 bases). Germline assignment: CDR1 SGHRS and CDR2 YFSETQ. CDR3 length: 13 residues. Trimming removed 1 base at V and 3 bases at J, with 8 bases between.

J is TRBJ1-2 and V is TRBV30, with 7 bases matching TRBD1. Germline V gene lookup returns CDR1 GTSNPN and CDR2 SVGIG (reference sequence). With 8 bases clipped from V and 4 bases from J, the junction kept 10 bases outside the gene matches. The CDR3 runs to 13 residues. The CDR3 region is CAASRDRPYGYTF. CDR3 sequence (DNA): TGTGCCGCCAGCCGGGACAGACCCTATGGCTACACCTTC.

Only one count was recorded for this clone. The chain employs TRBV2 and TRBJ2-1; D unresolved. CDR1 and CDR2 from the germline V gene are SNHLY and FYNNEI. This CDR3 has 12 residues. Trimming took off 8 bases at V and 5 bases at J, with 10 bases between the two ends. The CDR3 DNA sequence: TGTGCCAGCGCCACGACGGACAATGAGCAGTTCTTC. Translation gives CASATTDNEQFF.

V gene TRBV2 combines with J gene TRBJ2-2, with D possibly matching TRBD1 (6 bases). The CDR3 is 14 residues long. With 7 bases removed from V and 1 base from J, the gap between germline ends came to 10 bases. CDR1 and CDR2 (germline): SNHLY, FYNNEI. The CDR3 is CASTGQMNTGELFF. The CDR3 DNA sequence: TGTGCCAGCACCGGACAGATGAACACCGGGGAGCTGTTTTTT.

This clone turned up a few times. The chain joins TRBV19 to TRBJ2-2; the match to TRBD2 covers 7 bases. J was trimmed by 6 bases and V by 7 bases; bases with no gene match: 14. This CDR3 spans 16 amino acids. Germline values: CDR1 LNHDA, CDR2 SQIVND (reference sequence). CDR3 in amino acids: CASTNLGGRASGELFF. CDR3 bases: TGTGCCAGTACTAACCTGGGAGGGAGGGCCTCCGGGGAGCTGTTTTTT.

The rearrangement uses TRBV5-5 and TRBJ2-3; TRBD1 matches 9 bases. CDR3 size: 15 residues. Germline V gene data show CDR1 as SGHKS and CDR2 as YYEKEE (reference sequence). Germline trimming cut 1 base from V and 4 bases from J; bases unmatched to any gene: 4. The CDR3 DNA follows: TGTGCCAGCAGCTTGACAGGGGGCGCGGCAGATACGCAGTATTTT. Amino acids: CASSLTGGAADTQYF.

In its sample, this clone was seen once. In DNA form, the CDR3 reads TGTGCCAGCATCCCCGGGAGGGGGTATTCCTACGAGCAGTACTTC. It is translated as CASIPGRGYSYEQYF. The gene calls are TRBV6-1 and TRBJ2-7; 8 positions agree with TRBD2. Germline values: CDR1 MNHNS, CDR2 SASEGT. This CDR3 is 15 amino acids long. V shed 7 bases and J 1 base; nucleotides not matched to a gene: 9.

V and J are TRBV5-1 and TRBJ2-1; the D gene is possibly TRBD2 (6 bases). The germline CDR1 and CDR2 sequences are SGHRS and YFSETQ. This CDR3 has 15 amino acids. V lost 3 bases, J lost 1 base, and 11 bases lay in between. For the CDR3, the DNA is TGCGCCAGCAGCTGGGACTTAACATCCTACAATGAGCAGTTCTTC. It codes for CASSWDLTSYNEQFF.

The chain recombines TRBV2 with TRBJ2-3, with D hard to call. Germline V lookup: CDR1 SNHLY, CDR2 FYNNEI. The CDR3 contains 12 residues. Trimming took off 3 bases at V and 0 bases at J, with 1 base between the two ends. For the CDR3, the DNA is TGTGCCAGCAGTGAGAGCACAGATACGCAGTATTTT. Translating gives CASSESTDTQYF.

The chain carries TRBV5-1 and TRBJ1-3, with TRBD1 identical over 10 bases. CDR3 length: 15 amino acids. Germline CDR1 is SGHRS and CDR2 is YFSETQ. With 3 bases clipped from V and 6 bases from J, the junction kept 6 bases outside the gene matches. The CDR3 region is CASSSTGGAENTIYF. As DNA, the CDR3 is TGCGCCAGCAGCTCGACAGGGGGCGCGGAAAACACCATATATTTT.

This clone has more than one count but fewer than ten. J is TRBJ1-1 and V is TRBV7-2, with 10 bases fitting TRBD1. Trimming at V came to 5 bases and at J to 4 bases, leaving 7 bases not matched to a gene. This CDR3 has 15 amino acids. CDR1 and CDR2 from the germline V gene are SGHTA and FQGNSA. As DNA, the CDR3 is TGTGCCAGCAGCCCTCTGACAGGGGGCCTCACTGAAGCTTTCTTT. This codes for CASSPLTGGLTEAFF.

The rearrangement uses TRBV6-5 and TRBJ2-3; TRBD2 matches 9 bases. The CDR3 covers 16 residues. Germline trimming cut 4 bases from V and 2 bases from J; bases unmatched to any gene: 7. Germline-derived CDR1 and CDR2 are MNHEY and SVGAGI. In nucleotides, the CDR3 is TGTGCCAGCAGTTTAATACTAGCGGGCCCCACAGATACGCAGTATTTT. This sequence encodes CASSLILAGPTDTQYF.

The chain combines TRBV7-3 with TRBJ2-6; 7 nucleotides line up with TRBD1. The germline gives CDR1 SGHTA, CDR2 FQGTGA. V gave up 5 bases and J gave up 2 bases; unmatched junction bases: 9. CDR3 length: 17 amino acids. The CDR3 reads CASSPPPGTAGANVLTF. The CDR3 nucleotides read TGTGCCAGCAGCCCCCCTCCCGGGACAGCTGGGGCCAACGTCCTGACTTTC.